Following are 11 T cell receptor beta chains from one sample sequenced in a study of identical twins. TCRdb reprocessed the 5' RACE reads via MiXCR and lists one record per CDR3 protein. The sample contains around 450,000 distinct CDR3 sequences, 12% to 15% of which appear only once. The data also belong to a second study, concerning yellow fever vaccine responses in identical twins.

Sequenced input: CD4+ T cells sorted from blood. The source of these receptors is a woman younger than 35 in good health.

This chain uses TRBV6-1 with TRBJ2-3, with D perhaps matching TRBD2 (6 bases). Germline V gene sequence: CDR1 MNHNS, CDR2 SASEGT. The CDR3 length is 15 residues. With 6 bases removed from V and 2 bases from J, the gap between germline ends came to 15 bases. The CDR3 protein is CASRRTISNTDTQYF. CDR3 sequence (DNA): TGTGCCAGCAGGAGGACTATTAGTAACACAGATACGCAGTATTTT.

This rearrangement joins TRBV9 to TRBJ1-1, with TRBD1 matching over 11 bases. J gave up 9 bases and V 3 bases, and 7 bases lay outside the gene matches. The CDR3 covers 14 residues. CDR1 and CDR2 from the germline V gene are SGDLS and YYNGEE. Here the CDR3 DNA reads TGTGCCAGCAGCGGAGGTGGACAGGGGGCCAAAGCTTTCTTT. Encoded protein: CASSGGGQGAKAFF. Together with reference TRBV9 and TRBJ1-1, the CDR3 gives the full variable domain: DSGVTQTPKHLITATGQRVTLRCSPRSGDLSVYWYQQSLDQGLQFLIQYYNGEERAKGNILERFSAQQFPDLHSELNLSSLELGDSALYFCASSGGGQGAKAFFGQGTRLTVV.

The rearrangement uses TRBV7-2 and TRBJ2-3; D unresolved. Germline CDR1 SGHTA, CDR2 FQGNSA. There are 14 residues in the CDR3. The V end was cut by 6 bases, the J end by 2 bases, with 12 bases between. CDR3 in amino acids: CASRLAGITDTQYF. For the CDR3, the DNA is TGTGCCAGCAGGTTGGCAGGCATCACAGATACGCAGTATTTT. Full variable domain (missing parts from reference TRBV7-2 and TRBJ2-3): GAGVSQSPSNKVTEKGKDVELRCDPISGHTALYWYRQSLGQGLEFLIYFQGNSAPDKSGLPSDRFSAERTGGSVSTLTIQRTQQEDSAVYLCASRLAGITDTQYFGPGTRLTVL.

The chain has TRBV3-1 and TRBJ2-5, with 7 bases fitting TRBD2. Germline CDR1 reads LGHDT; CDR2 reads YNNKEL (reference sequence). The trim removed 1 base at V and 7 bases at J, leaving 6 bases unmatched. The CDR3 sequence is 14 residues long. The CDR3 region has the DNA TGTGCCAGCAGCCAAGTCCGGGGGGAAGGGACCCAGTACTTC. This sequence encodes CASSQVRGEGTQYF.

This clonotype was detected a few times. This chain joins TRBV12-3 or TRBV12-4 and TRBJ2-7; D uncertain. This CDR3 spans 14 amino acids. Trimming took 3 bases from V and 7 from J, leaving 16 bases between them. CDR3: CASSFKRALSEQYF. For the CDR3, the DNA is TGTGCCAGCAGTTTTAAACGTGCCCTCTCGGAGCAGTACTTC.

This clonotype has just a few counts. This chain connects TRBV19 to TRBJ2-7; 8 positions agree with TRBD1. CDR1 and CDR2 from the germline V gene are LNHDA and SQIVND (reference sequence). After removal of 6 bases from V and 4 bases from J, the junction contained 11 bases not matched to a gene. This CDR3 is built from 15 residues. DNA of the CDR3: TGTGCCAGTAGGATTCGGCCAGGGGGCTGGTACGAGCAGTACTTC. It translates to CASRIRPGGWYEQYF.

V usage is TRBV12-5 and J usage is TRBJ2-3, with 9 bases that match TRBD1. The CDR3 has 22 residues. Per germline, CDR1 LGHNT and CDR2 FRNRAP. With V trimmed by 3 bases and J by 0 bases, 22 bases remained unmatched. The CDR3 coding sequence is TGTGCTAGTGGTTTCCTTTTGGGACAGGGTGATTCGGCGGGGCTTAGCACAGATACGCAGTATTTT. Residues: CASGFLLGQGDSAGLSTDTQYF.

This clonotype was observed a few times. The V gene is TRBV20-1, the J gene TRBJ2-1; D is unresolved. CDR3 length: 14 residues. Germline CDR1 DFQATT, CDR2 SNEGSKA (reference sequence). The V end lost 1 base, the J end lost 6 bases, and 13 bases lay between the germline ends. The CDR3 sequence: CSARGGKATNEQFF. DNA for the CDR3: TGCAGTGCTAGAGGGGGAAAGGCTACCAATGAGCAGTTCTTC.

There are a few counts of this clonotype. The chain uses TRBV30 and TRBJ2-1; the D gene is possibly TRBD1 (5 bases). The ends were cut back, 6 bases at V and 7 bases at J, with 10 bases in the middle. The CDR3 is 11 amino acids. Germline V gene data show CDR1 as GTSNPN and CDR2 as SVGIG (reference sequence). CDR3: CACLQGNEQFF. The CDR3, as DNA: TGTGCCTGCCTCCAGGGAAATGAGCAGTTCTTC.

The CDR3, as DNA: TGCAGCGTTGACCGACTAGTTTCAGATACGCAGTATTTT. Translation gives CSVDRLVSDTQYF. This chain uses TRBV29-1 with TRBJ2-3, with D perhaps TRBD2 (6 bases). Trimming pared 3 bases from V and 4 bases from J, leaving 11 bases between. Germline lookup yields CDR1 SQVTM and CDR2 ANQGSEA. The CDR3 sequence is 13 residues long.

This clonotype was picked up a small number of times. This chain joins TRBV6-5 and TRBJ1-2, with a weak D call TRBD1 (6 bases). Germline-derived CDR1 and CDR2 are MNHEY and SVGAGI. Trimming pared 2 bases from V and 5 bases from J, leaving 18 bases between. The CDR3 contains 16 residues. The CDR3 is CASSYIERGTEYGYTF. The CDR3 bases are TGTGCCAGCAGTTACATCGAGAGGGGGACTGAGTATGGCTACACCTTC.